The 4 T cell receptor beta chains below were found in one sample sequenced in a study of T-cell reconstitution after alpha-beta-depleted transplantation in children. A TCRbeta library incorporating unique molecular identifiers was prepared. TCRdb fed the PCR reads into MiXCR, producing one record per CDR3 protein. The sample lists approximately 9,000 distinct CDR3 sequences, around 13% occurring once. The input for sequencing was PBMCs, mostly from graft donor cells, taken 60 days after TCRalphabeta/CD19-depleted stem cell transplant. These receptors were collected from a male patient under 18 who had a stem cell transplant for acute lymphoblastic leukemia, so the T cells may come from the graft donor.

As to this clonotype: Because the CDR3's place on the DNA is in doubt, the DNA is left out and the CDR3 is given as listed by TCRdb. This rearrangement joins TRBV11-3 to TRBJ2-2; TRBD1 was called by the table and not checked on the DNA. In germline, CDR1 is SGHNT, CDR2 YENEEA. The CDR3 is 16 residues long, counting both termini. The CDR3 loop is CASSFGQERTPGSCFF.

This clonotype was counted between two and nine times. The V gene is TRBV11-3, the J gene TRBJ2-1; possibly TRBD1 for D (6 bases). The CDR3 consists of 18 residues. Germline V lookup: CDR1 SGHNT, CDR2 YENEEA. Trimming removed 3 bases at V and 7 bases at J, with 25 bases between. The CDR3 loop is CASSLFLGWGLLGNEQFF. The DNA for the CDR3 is TGTGCCAGCAGCTTGTTTTTGGGATGGGGGCTTTTGGGGAATGAGCAGTTCTTC.

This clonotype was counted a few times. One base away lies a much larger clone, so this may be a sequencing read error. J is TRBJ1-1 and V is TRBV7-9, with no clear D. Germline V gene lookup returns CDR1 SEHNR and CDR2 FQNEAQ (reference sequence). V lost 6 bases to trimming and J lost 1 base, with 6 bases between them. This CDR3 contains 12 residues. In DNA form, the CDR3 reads TGTGCCAGCAGTTTACAGAACACTGAAGCTTTCTTT. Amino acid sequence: CASSLQNTEAFF.

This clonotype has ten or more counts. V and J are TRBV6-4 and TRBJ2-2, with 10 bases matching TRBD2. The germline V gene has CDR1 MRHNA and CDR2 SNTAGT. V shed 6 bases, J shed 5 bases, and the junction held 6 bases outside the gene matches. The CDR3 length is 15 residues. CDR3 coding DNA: TGTGCCAGCAGCTTCGCTAGCGGGAGTACCGGGGAGCTGTTTTTT. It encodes CASSFASGSTGELFF.